The T cell receptor (beta chain) under discussion was sequenced for a study of blood T cells in healthy people across ages. Study-wide results and limits: A strong correlation was found between TCR beta diversity and the percentage of naive T cells.

This clonotype appeared once. The antigen is undetermined. Roughly 9.5 milliliters of peripheral blood were drawn from each donor into EDTA-treated tubes. Alongside a J-beta primer mix, a sample-barcoded 5' primer served in a second PCR lasting roughly 6 to 12 cycles. Researchers report that each sample yielded at least 3 million CDR3-containing paired-end reads. From the 5' RACE reads, TCRdb called clonotypes with MiXCR, one entry per CDR3 protein. There are about 800,000 distinct CDR3 sequences in the sample; 46% occur only once, and roughly 18% lies in the top ten. This CDR3 contains 12 residues. Trimming pared 7 bases from V and 9 bases from J, leaving 13 bases between.

The TCR comes from a man older than 75 in good health. The sample consisted of blood. The genes are TRBV12-3 or TRBV12-4 and TRBJ2-1; D is possibly TRBD2 (5 bases). CDR3 sequence (DNA): TGTGCCAGCAAGAGTTTACGGGGTGAGCAGTTCTTC. It yields the protein CASKSLRGEQFF.